What follows are 31 T cell receptor beta chains derived from one specimen sequenced in a study of blood T cell repertoires in COVID-19. Assay used: immunoSEQ multiplex PCR; TCRdb lists only in-frame clones, some missing. The data show approximately 150,000 clones, approximately 80% seen once. Specimen: PBMCs or T cells enriched from blood (not recorded which). These receptors were collected from a woman in her 50s who had recovered from COVID-19.

The rearrangement links TRBV12-5 to TRBJ1-6, with D unresolved. CDR1 is LGHNT and CDR2 is FRNRAP in the germline V gene. V gave up 0 bases and J gave up 0 bases, with 9 bases separating them. This CDR3 comprises 17 residues. As DNA, the CDR3 is TGTGCTAGTGGTTTGGTACTCGGGGTCTCCTATAATTCACCCCTCCACTTT. Translating it yields CASGLVLGVSYNSPLHF.

This sequence joins TRBV5-1 and TRBJ1-2, with D possibly being TRBD1 (6 bases). V dropped 0 bases and J dropped 8 bases, with 23 bases sitting between them. CDR1 and CDR2 (germline): SGHRS, YFSETQ. The CDR3 has 17 residues. DNA for the CDR3: TGCGCCAGCAGCTTGGACAACCCGGCACAGGGAGATAAGGGCTACACCTTC. Translated: CASSLDNPAQGDKGYTF. Combining the CDR3 with reference TRBV5-1 and TRBJ1-2 gives the whole variable domain KAGVTQTPRYLIKTRGQQVTLSCSPISGHRSVSWYQQTPGQGLQFLFEYFSETQRNKGNFPGRFSGRQFSNSRSEMNVSTLELGDSALYLCASSLDNPAQGDKGYTFGSGTRLTVV.

V is TRBV7-2 and J is TRBJ1-2; D may be TRBD1 (5 bases). Per the germline V gene, CDR1 is SGHTA and CDR2 is FQGNSA. This CDR3 has 13 residues. Trimming shortened V by 6 bases and J by 7 bases, and 15 bases separated the two germline ends. CDR3 sequence reads: CASRPPGGSGYTF. The CDR3 nucleotides are TGTGCCAGCAGACCCCCCGGGGGTAGTGGCTACACCTTC.

The chain couples TRBV4-3 to TRBJ2-1; D is possibly TRBD1 (5 bases). CDR1 is LGHNA and CDR2 is YSLEER in the germline V gene. This CDR3 spans 15 amino acids. Trimming stripped 0 bases from V and 3 bases from J, with 9 bases between. Written as DNA, the CDR3 is TGCGCCAGCAGCCAAGATAGGGGCAGCTACAATGAGCAGTTCTTC. Translated, it gives CASSQDRGSYNEQFF.

The CDR3 sequence is CSVELNTGELFF. Here the CDR3 DNA reads TGCAGCGTAGAGCTTAACACCGGGGAGCTGTTTTTT. The chain employs TRBV29-1 and TRBJ2-2; the D is unclear. V was shortened by 6 bases and J by 2 bases, with 7 bases between the two germline ends. Germline CDR1 reads SQVTM; CDR2 reads ANQGSEA. The CDR3 has 12 residues.

The rearrangement joins TRBV9 to TRBJ2-1, with D hard to call. Germline values: CDR1 SGDLS, CDR2 YYNGEE. The CDR3 covers 14 residues. The V end lost 4 bases, the J end lost 0 bases, and 8 bases lay between the germline ends. The CDR3: CASSITSSYNEQFF. The CDR3 nucleotides are TGTGCCAGCAGCATCACGAGCTCCTACAATGAGCAGTTCTTC.

The V call is TRBV4-1, the J call TRBJ1-2; TRBD1 is a possible D gene (6 bases). The CDR3 runs 16 residues. Germline values: CDR1 MGHRA, CDR2 YSYEKL. V was clipped by 3 bases and J by 4 bases, with 18 bases between them. CDR3 amino acids: CASSQDDRIPSYGYTF. The CDR3 bases are TGCGCCAGCAGCCAGGACGACAGGATCCCATCCTATGGCTACACCTTC.

This chain uses TRBV7-2 with TRBJ1-1; the match to TRBD1 covers 11 bases. The CDR3 spans 16 residues. Per germline, CDR1 SGHTA and CDR2 FQGNSA. Trimming took 5 bases from V and 6 from J; bases not matched to a gene: 11. The CDR3 protein is CASSPQDRGRIAEAFF. The CDR3 DNA reads as TGTGCCAGCAGCCCGCAGGACAGGGGGCGAATTGCTGAAGCTTTCTTT.

The chain has TRBV10-3 and TRBJ2-2; the match to TRBD1 covers 7 bases. Germline V gene lookup returns CDR1 ENHRY and CDR2 SYGVKD. This CDR3 is 12 amino acids long. V lost 5 bases, J lost 8 bases, and 2 bases stayed unmatched. The CDR3 DNA reads as TGTGCCATCAGTCGGACAGGTGGGGAGCTGTTTTTT. Translating gives CAISRTGGELFF.

This clone has just a few counts. Germline is not matched at one junction end, which may reflect a read error. This chain links TRBV7-3 with TRBJ2-1; no clear D gene. This CDR3 has 13 residues. Germline CDR1 SGHTA, CDR2 FQGTGA. The CDR3 spells CASSSTSGSRSVF. CDR3 DNA: TGTGCCAGCAGCTCAACTTCGGGTAGTAGGTCAGTCTTC.

The V gene is TRBV7-2, the J gene TRBJ2-6, with D perhaps TRBD2 (5 bases). The germline V and J ends were trimmed by 8 bases and 0 bases, with 17 bases remaining between them. The CDR3 covers 17 residues. Germline CDR1 is SGHTA and CDR2 is FQGNSA. CDR3 protein: CASLQGLLTSGANVLTF. The CDR3 nucleotides read TGTGCCAGCTTACAAGGACTCCTCACCTCTGGGGCCAACGTCCTGACTTTC.

This clone was recorded many times. The sample holds other DNA sequences that translate to the same CDR3. CDR3 sequence: CASSRDRGFRPQHF. CDR3 DNA sequence: TGTGCCAGCAGCCGGGACAGGGGGTTTCGGCCCCAGCATTTT. The gene calls are TRBV28 and TRBJ1-5; 11 nucleotides agree with TRBD1. From germline, CDR1 is MDHEN and CDR2 SYDVKM. V lost 6 bases to trimming and J lost 9 bases; unmatched junction nucleotides: 7. The CDR3 consists of 14 residues.

V gene TRBV7-9 combines with J gene TRBJ2-1; TRBD2 might be the D (7 bases). This CDR3 has 13 amino acids. Looked up from germline, CDR1 is SEHNR and CDR2 is FQNEAQ (reference sequence). Trimming cost V 3 bases and J 8 bases, with 11 bases left between them. The CDR3 here is CASSFGGPDEQFF. The CDR3 region has the DNA TGTGCCAGCAGCTTCGGGGGGCCAGATGAGCAGTTCTTC.

This chain's CDR3 is CAISTTGGDTEAFF. The CDR3 DNA is TGTGCCATCAGTACGACAGGTGGGGACACTGAAGCTTTCTTT. The rearrangement uses TRBV10-3 and TRBJ1-1; tentatively, D is TRBD1 (6 bases). Looked up from germline, CDR1 is ENHRY and CDR2 is SYGVKD. The CDR3 contains 14 residues. Trimming pared 5 bases from V and 3 bases from J, leaving 13 bases between.

The chain couples TRBV4-3 to TRBJ2-3, with 13 bases lining up with TRBD2. Germline loops: CDR1 LGHNA, CDR2 YSLEER. J gave up 4 bases and V 4 bases, and 5 bases lay outside the gene matches. This CDR3 contains 16 residues. CDR3 loop: CASSLSTSGRADTQYF. In DNA form, the CDR3 reads TGCGCCAGCAGCCTGTCCACTAGCGGGAGGGCAGATACGCAGTATTTT.

The chain combines TRBV29-1 with TRBJ1-1; a weak D match, TRBD1 (5 bases). This CDR3 has 12 residues. The ends were cut back, 8 bases at V and 2 bases at J, with 12 bases in the middle. The germline V gene has CDR1 SQVTM and CDR2 ANQGSEA. The chain's CDR3 is CSTVQGNTEAFF. CDR3 DNA sequence: TGCAGCACTGTCCAGGGCAACACTGAAGCTTTCTTT.

This rearrangement joins TRBV4-3 to TRBJ2-1; D not resolved. Germline V gene sequence: CDR1 LGHNA, CDR2 YSLEER. V dropped 0 bases and J dropped 2 bases, with 11 bases sitting between them. The CDR3 totals 16 residues. The CDR3 loop reads CASSQDQYSTYNEQFF. The CDR3, as DNA: TGCGCCAGCAGCCAAGATCAATACAGTACCTACAATGAGCAGTTCTTC.

V is TRBV3-1 (or the pseudogene TRBV3-2) and J is TRBJ2-1, with 8 bases matching TRBD2. With V trimmed by 5 bases and J by 8 bases, 11 bases remained unmatched. The CDR3 contains 15 residues. From germline, CDR1 is LGHDT and CDR2 YNNKEL (reference sequence). The CDR3 region has the DNA TGTGCCAGCAGCAGTACCGGGACTAGAGGGCATGAGCAGTTCTTC. It yields the protein CASSSTGTRGHEQFF.

This chain joins TRBV7-9 and TRBJ2-3, with D unresolved. The ends were cut back, 5 bases at V and 4 bases at J, with 7 bases in the middle. In germline, CDR1 is SEHNR, CDR2 FQNEAQ (reference sequence). The CDR3 loop spans 12 amino acids. CDR3 in DNA: TGTGCCAGCAGCAAAACAGCAGATACGCAGTATTTT. Translation: CASSKTADTQYF.

This clone has just a few counts. The rearrangement uses TRBV10-2 and TRBJ2-2; 9 bases fit TRBD1. In germline, CDR1 is WSHSY, CDR2 SAAADI. Germline trimming cut 7 bases from V and 1 base from J; bases unmatched to any gene: 1. This CDR3 has 14 residues. The CDR3 DNA reads TGCGCCAGCAAGACAGGGGGGAACACCGGGGAGCTGTTTTTT. As protein: CASKTGGNTGELFF.

V and J are TRBV7-9 and TRBJ2-3; 8 bases fit TRBD2. V lost 6 bases to trimming and J lost 15 bases; unmatched junction nucleotides: 14. The CDR3 contains 13 residues. In germline, CDR1 is SEHNR, CDR2 FQNEAQ (reference sequence). The CDR3 loop is CASRGAAGGIKYF. In DNA, the CDR3 is TGTGCCAGCAGGGGGGCGGCGGGGGGCATAAAATATTTT.

V and J are TRBV27 and TRBJ2-1; 16 nucleotides match TRBD2. The germline gives CDR1 MNHEY, CDR2 SMNVEV (reference sequence). V gave up 10 bases and J gave up 6 bases; unmatched junction bases: 6. The CDR3 loop spans 15 amino acids. The CDR3 nucleotides are TGTGCCACTGGGACTAGCGGGAGGGTCCCCAATGAGCAGTTCTTC. This translates into CATGTSGRVPNEQFF.

The V call is TRBV5-1, the J call TRBJ2-3; 7 bases align to TRBD2. The CDR3 sequence is 15 residues long. V lost 4 bases, J lost 0 bases, and 5 bases stayed unmatched. The germline gives CDR1 SGHRS, CDR2 YFSETQ. The DNA for the CDR3 is TGCGCCAGCAGCATTCCTAGCGGAAGCACAGATACGCAGTATTTT. Its protein is CASSIPSGSTDTQYF.

There are a few counts of this clone. This chain links TRBV6-5 with TRBJ1-3; TRBD1 agrees at 7 bases. This CDR3 is 13 amino acids long. Germline V CDR1 and CDR2: MNHEY, SVGAGI. V gave up 6 bases and J gave up 8 bases; unmatched junction bases: 7. DNA for the CDR3: TGTGCCAGCAGGCCGACAGGGAGAGACACCATATATTTT. It is translated as CASRPTGRDTIYF.

This sequence joins TRBV29-1 and TRBJ1-1; 9 bases agree with TRBD1. This CDR3 spans 15 amino acids. The J segment lost 4 bases and the V segment lost 3 bases, leaving 9 bases of the junction unmatched. Per the germline V gene, CDR1 is SQVTM and CDR2 is ANQGSEA. The CDR3 nucleotides read TGCAGCGTTGAGGGGTGGGACAGGGCGGCCACTGAAGCTTTCTTT. The encoded protein is CSVEGWDRAATEAFF.

The chain couples TRBV28 to TRBJ1-4; unclear D gene. The germline V gene encodes CDR1 MDHEN and CDR2 SYDVKM. There are 12 residues in the CDR3. The V gene lost 3 bases and the J gene lost 9 bases, with 8 bases spanning the gap. The CDR3 loop is CASSFLGQKLFF. In DNA form, the CDR3 reads TGTGCCAGCAGTTTTCTTGGCCAAAAACTGTTTTTT.

This clone appeared a single time. V usage is TRBV10-3 and J usage is TRBJ2-1; 7 nucleotides agree with TRBD2. The CDR3 loop spans 15 amino acids. V gave up 0 bases and J gave up 6 bases; unmatched junction bases: 5. The germline gives CDR1 ENHRY, CDR2 SYGVKD. The CDR3 loop reads CAISESGGGGNEQFF. CDR3 nucleotide sequence: TGTGCCATCAGTGAGTCCGGTGGGGGGGGCAATGAGCAGTTCTTC.

This clone appeared a few times. This sequence joins TRBV19 and TRBJ2-1, with 12 bases aligning to TRBD2. Looked up from germline, CDR1 is LNHDA and CDR2 is SQIVND (reference sequence). V lost 5 bases and J lost 8; bases outside the gene matches: 4. The CDR3 consists of 14 residues. CDR3 amino acids: CASSLAGGPYEQFF. The CDR3 DNA follows: TGTGCCAGTAGTCTAGCGGGAGGGCCGTATGAGCAGTTCTTC. Using reference TRBV19 and TRBJ2-1 for the parts outside the CDR3, the full variable domain is DGGITQSPKYLFRKEGQNVTLSCEQNLNHDAMYWYRQDPGQGLRLIYYSQIVNDFQKGDIAEGYSVSREKKESFPLTVTSAQKNPTAFYLCASSLAGGPYEQFFGPGTRLTVL.

This chain uses TRBV5-4 with TRBJ2-7; 8 bases agree with TRBD2. The V gene end was trimmed by 4 bases and the J gene end by 4 bases; junction bases not matched to a gene: 7. This CDR3 spans 14 amino acids. The germline CDR1 and CDR2 sequences are SGHNT and YYREEE (reference sequence). CDR3 residues: CASSRTGGVYEQYF. CDR3 sequence (DNA): TGTGCCAGCAGCCGAACGGGGGGGGTGTACGAGCAGTACTTC.

The chain joins TRBV5-1 to TRBJ2-5; 8 bases align to TRBD1. Germline assignment: CDR1 SGHRS and CDR2 YFSETQ. V trimming: 7 bases; J trimming: 5 bases; junction bases outside the gene matches: 7. The CDR3 loop spans 13 amino acids. CDR3 DNA: TGCGCCAGCCGGACAGGGTCGGGGGAGACCCAGTACTTC. Translating it yields CASRTGSGETQYF.

The V call is TRBV6-5, the J call TRBJ1-1, with D unresolved. With 2 bases removed from V and 11 bases from J, the gap between germline ends came to 24 bases. The CDR3 has 16 amino acids. Germline loops: CDR1 MNHEY, CDR2 SVGAGI. The CDR3 spells CASSYEGGLGGRRAFF. Written as DNA, the CDR3 is TGTGCCAGCAGTTACGAAGGTGGTTTGGGTGGCCGGAGGGCTTTCTTT.